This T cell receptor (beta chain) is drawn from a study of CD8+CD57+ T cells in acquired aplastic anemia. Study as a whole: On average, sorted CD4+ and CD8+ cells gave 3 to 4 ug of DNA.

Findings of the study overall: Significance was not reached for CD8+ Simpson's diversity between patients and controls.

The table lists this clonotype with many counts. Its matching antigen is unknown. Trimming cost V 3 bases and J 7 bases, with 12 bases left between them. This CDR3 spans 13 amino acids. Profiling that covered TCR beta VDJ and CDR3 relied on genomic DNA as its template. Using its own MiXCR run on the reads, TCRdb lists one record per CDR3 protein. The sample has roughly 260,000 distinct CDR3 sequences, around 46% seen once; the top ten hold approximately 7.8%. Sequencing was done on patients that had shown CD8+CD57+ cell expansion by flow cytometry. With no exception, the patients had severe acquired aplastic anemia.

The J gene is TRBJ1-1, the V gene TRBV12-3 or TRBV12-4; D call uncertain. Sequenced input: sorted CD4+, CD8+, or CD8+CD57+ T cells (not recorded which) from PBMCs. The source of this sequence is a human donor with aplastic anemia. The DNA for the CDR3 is TGTGCCAGCAGTTTTAGAGGGAGTCTTGAAGCTTTCTTT. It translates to CASSFRGSLEAFF.